This TCR beta chain stems from a study of Tregs in tolerant kidney transplant recipients. For this clone: What it binds is unknown.

The study's findings and limits: Tregs expanded with activated donor B cells seemed most donor-specific.

Germline lookup yields CDR1 MNHEY and CDR2 SVGAGI. CDR3 length: 14 residues. V lost 8 bases and J lost 7, with 18 bases in between. Repertoires were generated with immunoSEQ multiplex PCR, while TCRdb's copy carries only in-frame clones and drops some. The sample holds approximately 75,000 clones, around 93% seen once. V is TRBV6-5 and J is TRBJ2-1; tentatively, D is TRBD1 or TRBD2 (6 bases each). The TCR was taken from a human donor who received a combined kidney and bone marrow transplant. The specimen comprised Tregs from blood, sampled before the transplant. The CDR3 protein is CASGGWGARNEQFF. The CDR3 DNA follows: TGTGCCAGCGGGGGCTGGGGGGCGCGTAATGAGCAGTTCTTC.